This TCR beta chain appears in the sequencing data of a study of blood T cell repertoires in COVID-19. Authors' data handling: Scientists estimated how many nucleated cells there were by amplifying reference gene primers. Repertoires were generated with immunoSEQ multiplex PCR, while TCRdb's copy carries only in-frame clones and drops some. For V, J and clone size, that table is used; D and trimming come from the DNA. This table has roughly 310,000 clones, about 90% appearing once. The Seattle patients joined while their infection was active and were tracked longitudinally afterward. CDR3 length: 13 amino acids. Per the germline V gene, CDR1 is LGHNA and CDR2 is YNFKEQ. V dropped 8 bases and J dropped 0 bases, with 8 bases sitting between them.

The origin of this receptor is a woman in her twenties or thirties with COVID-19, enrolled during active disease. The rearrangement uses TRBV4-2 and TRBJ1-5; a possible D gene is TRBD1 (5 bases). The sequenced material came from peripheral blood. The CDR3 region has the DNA TGTGCCAGCGGGGGGTATAGCAATCAGCCCCAGCATTTT. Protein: CASGGYSNQPQHF.